Below, 22 T cell receptor beta chains from the same sample are listed, as sequenced in a study of T cell responses to AZD1222 COVID-19 vaccine. Assay used: immunoSEQ multiplex PCR; TCRdb lists only in-frame clones, some missing. The sample has roughly 120,000 clones; roughly nine tenths are singletons. Sample: peripheral blood, taken on day 0 of AZD1222 vaccination. The source of these receptors is an adult in good health.

V and J are TRBV2 and TRBJ1-6; D gene uncertain. Germline values: CDR1 SNHLY, CDR2 FYNNEI. Trimming pared 2 bases from V and 7 bases from J, leaving 15 bases between. CDR3 size: 16 residues. CDR3: CASSESVGRANSPLHF. Here the CDR3 DNA reads TGTGCCAGCAGTGAATCCGTGGGAAGGGCCAATTCACCCCTCCACTTT.

The table lists this clone with a count of one. CDR3 sequence (DNA): TGTGCCAGCAGTTACGTCGACAGGGGGATAGTGGCCTACGAGCAGTACTTC. Translation: CASSYVDRGIVAYEQYF. The gene calls are TRBV6-7 and TRBJ2-7, with 9 nucleotides matching TRBD1. TRBV6-7 is an ORF; its function is uncertain. Trimming took 2 bases from V and 2 from J; bases not matched to a gene: 10. The CDR3 sequence is 17 residues long.

The chain combines TRBV6-5 with TRBJ1-1; TRBD1 is a possible D gene (6 bases). V was pared by 3 bases and J by 10 bases, with 9 bases between. In germline, CDR1 is MNHEY, CDR2 SVGAGI. CDR3 length: 11 residues. DNA of the CDR3: TGTGCCAGCAGTTATTTAGGGGGAGCTTTCTTT. It encodes CASSYLGGAFF.

This clone was counted only a few times. The V and J genes are TRBV19 and TRBJ2-2, with 13 bases matching TRBD2. Germline assignment: CDR1 LNHDA and CDR2 SQIVND (reference sequence). V lost 5 bases to trimming and J lost 3 bases; unmatched junction nucleotides: 6. This CDR3 spans 17 amino acids. This chain's CDR3 is CASSSTSGRTDTGELFF. CDR3 coding DNA: TGTGCCAGTAGTTCGACTAGCGGGAGGACCGACACCGGGGAGCTGTTTTTT.

The chain has TRBV7-9 and TRBJ1-2; TRBD1 matches at 7 bases. Germline V gives CDR1 SEHNR, CDR2 FQNEAQ (reference sequence). The ends lost 5 bases at V and 7 bases at J; junction bases unmatched: 13. This CDR3 has 15 amino acids. Written as DNA, the CDR3 is TGTGCCAGCAGCCGCGGGGACAGAGGAAGAGGTGGCTACACCTTC. Residues: CASSRGDRGRGGYTF. The full variable domain, its missing parts supplied by reference TRBV7-9 and TRBJ1-2, is DTGVSQNPRHKITKRGQNVTFRCDPISEHNRLYWYRQTLGQGPEFLTYFQNEAQLEKSRLLSDRFSAERPKGSFSTLEIQRTEQGDSAMYLCASSRGDRGRGGYTFGSGTRLTVV.

This chain connects TRBV18 to TRBJ1-4, with D uncertain. This CDR3 contains 13 residues. Trimming cost V 4 bases and J 4 bases, with 7 bases left between them. Germline V lookup: CDR1 KGHSH, CDR2 LQKENI. The CDR3 region has the DNA TGTGCCAGCTCACGGTTGAGTAATGAAAAACTGTTTTTT. Amino acid sequence: CASSRLSNEKLFF.

This chain joins TRBV6-5 and TRBJ1-1, with D uncertain. V was trimmed by 0 bases and J by 0 bases, leaving 5 bases between them. CDR1 is MNHEY, CDR2 SVGAGI, per germline. The CDR3 loop spans 14 amino acids. The CDR3 is CASSYSNMNTEAFF. CDR3 coding DNA: TGTGCCAGCAGTTACTCGAACATGAACACTGAAGCTTTCTTT.

The chain recombines TRBV6-1 with TRBJ1-2; D uncertain. The CDR3 is made up of 13 amino acids. Trimming removed 3 bases from V and 0 bases from J, with 5 bases in between. Germline-derived CDR1 and CDR2 are MNHNS and SASEGT. CDR3 in DNA: TGTGCCAGCAGTGACCCCCCTAACTATGGCTACACCTTC. This translates into CASSDPPNYGYTF.

The gene calls are TRBV9 and TRBJ2-2; D is unclear. The CDR3 has 13 residues. Trimming removed 2 bases at V and 5 bases at J, with 7 bases between. The germline V gene encodes CDR1 SGDLS and CDR2 YYNGEE. The CDR3 DNA is TGTGCCAGCAGCGTTTTGTCGACCGGGGAGCTGTTTTTT. The encoded protein is CASSVLSTGELFF. Full variable domain (remainder filled in from reference TRBV9 and TRBJ2-2): DSGVTQTPKHLITATGQRVTLRCSPRSGDLSVYWYQQSLDQGLQFLIQYYNGEERAKGNILERFSAQQFPDLHSELNLSSLELGDSALYFCASSVLSTGELFFGEGSRLTVL.

This clone was picked up one time. This CDR3 reads CASSYLGEGTDTQYF. As DNA, the CDR3 is TGTGCCAGCAGTTACTTAGGGGAAGGCACAGATACGCAGTATTTT. The V call is TRBV6-5, the J call TRBJ2-3, with D maybe TRBD1 (5 bases). This CDR3 has 15 amino acids. V was pared by 1 base and J by 1 base, with 9 bases between. CDR1 is MNHEY and CDR2 is SVGAGI in the germline V gene.

The chain links TRBV5-1 to TRBJ1-1; possible D gene TRBD1, 5 bases. This CDR3 has 16 residues. Germline V lookup: CDR1 SGHRS, CDR2 YFSETQ. The V gene lost 4 bases and the J gene lost 6 bases, with 22 bases spanning the gap. The CDR3 loop is CASSQGAPRARAEAFF. The DNA for the CDR3 is TGCGCCAGCAGCCAAGGGGCCCCACGTGCGAGGGCTGAAGCTTTCTTT.

The chain recombines TRBV19 with TRBJ2-3, with 7 bases lining up with TRBD2. The CDR3 is made up of 15 amino acids. The germline CDR1 and CDR2 sequences are LNHDA and SQIVND (reference sequence). V lost 4 bases to trimming and J lost 0 bases; unmatched junction nucleotides: 4. The CDR3 DNA reads as TGTGCCAGTAGTAAACGGCGGGAGAGCACAGATACGCAGTATTTT. Residues: CASSKRRESTDTQYF.

The gene calls are TRBV24-1 and TRBJ2-1, with D possibly TRBD2 on 6 matching bases. The germline CDR1 and CDR2 sequences are KGHDR and SFDVKD. This CDR3 spans 17 amino acids. V gave up 7 bases and J gave up 4 bases, with 22 bases separating them. CDR3 region: CATSPSVIAETYNEQFF. DNA for the CDR3: TGTGCCACCAGCCCTTCTGTAATAGCGGAGACGTACAATGAGCAGTTCTTC.

This chain connects TRBV7-9 to TRBJ1-2; 10 bases are a match to TRBD1. This CDR3 contains 18 residues. CDR1 is SEHNR, CDR2 FQNEAQ, per germline (reference sequence). Trimming took 3 bases from V and 4 from J; bases not matched to a gene: 14. The CDR3 DNA reads TGTGCCAGCAGCTTCCCTAACTCCGGGACAGGGGACGGCTATGGCTACACCTTC. Translating gives CASSFPNSGTGDGYGYTF.

The chain uses TRBV5-1 and TRBJ2-1, with D unresolved. In germline, CDR1 is SGHRS, CDR2 YFSETQ. Trimming left V 0 bases short and J 1 base short, with 8 bases between. This CDR3 is 15 amino acids long. CDR3 in DNA: TGCGCCAGCAGCTTGGCCCAGCCATCCTACAATGAGCAGTTCTTC. Translation gives CASSLAQPSYNEQFF.

The rearrangement links TRBV6-1 to TRBJ1-2, with TRBD1 matching 7 bases. The germline V gene has CDR1 MNHNS and CDR2 SASEGT. With 6 bases clipped from V and 4 bases from J, the junction kept 8 bases outside the gene matches. This CDR3 spans 14 amino acids. The chain's CDR3 is CASRGSGTVYGYTF. In DNA, the CDR3 is TGTGCCAGCAGGGGTTCCGGGACAGTCTATGGCTACACCTTC.

The chain recombines TRBV3-1 (or the pseudogene TRBV3-2) with TRBJ1-2; D ambiguous. The ends were cut back, 2 bases at V and 5 bases at J, with 9 bases in the middle. The CDR3 spans 13 residues. Germline CDR1 is LGHDT and CDR2 is YNNKEL (reference sequence). The CDR3 nucleotides read TGTGCCAGCAGCCAATCCAGACTATATGGCTACACCTTC. Its protein product is CASSQSRLYGYTF.

This clone has only a few counts. J is TRBJ2-2 and V is TRBV6-5; tentative D call: TRBD2 (6 bases). Germline CDR1 is MNHEY and CDR2 is SVGAGI. Deletions cut 2 bases from V and 10 bases from J, with 11 bases between. The CDR3 length is 13 residues. The CDR3 nucleotides read TGTGCCAGCAGTTACCGACCGGGGGTGGAGCTGTTTTTT. It translates to CASSYRPGVELFF.

This chain uses TRBV25-1 with TRBJ1-1; tentatively, D is TRBD1 (6 bases). The CDR3 consists of 15 residues. From germline, CDR1 is MGHDK and CDR2 SYGVNS. V dropped 6 bases and J dropped 2 bases, with 16 bases sitting between them. The CDR3 DNA follows: TGTGCCAGCAGAGGCGAAGGGGGTACAAACACTGAAGCTTTCTTT. Protein sequence: CASRGEGGTNTEAFF. Filled out from reference TRBV25-1 and TRBJ1-1, the complete variable domain reads EADIYQTPRYLVIGTGKKITLECSQTMGHDKMYWYQQDPGMELHLIHYSYGVNSTEKGDLSSESTVSRIRTEHFPLTLESARPSHTSQYLCASRGEGGTNTEAFFGQGTRLTVV.

This rearrangement joins TRBV14 to TRBJ1-2, with D uncertain. This CDR3 has 12 residues. Trimming cost V 4 bases and J 8 bases, with 11 bases left between them. Germline V gene sequence: CDR1 SGHDN, CDR2 FVKESK. CDR3 nucleotide sequence: TGTGCCAGCAGCCCGCGAGGTGGAGGCTACACCTTC. It yields the protein CASSPRGGGYTF.

The gene calls are TRBV5-4 and TRBJ2-5; weak D call: TRBD1 (5 bases). The germline V gene has CDR1 SGHNT and CDR2 YYREEE (reference sequence). V was shortened by 4 bases and J by 5 bases, with 15 bases between the two germline ends. The CDR3 sequence is 14 residues long. DNA of the CDR3: TGTGCCAGCAGCCCACCGGACATTGGGGAGACCCAGTACTTC. It yields the protein CASSPPDIGETQYF.

This chain connects TRBV6-5 to TRBJ2-4, with D perhaps TRBD2 (6 bases). This CDR3 comprises 14 residues. V lost 4 bases to trimming and J lost 13 bases, with 20 bases between them. Germline V gene sequence: CDR1 MNHEY, CDR2 SVGAGI. CDR3 protein: CASSSNSLAGLQYF. The CDR3, as DNA: TGTGCCAGCAGTTCCAACAGCCTCGCGGGACTCCAGTACTTC.